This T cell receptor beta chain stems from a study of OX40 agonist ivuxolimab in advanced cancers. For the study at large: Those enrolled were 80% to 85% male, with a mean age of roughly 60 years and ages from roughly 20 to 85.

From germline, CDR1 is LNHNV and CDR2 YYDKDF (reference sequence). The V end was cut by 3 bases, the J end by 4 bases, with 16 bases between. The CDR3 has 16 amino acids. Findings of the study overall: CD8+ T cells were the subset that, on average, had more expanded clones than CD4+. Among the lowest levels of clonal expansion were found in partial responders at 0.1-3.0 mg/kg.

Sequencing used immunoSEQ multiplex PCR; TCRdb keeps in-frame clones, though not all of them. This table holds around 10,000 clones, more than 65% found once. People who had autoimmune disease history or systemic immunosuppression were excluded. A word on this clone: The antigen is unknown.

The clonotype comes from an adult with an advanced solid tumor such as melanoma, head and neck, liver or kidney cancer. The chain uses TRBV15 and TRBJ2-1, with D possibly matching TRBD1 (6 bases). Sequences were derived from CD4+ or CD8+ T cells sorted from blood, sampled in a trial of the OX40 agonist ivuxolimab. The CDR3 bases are TGTGCCACCAGCAGTTTTGCAGGGGCCGAATACAATGAGCAGTTCTTC. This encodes CATSSFAGAEYNEQFF.